Following are 17 T cell receptor beta chains from one sample sequenced in a study of blood T cells in healthy people across ages. The authors ran a second PCR of 7 to 11 cycles using a sample-barcoded 5' primer and a J-beta primer mix. TCRdb re-called the 5' RACE reads through MiXCR, storing one row per CDR3 protein. The sample contains about 1.8 million distinct CDR3 sequences, just under 50% of which appear only once. What was sequenced was blood. All receptors derive from a woman aged 35 to 49 in good health.

V gene TRBV20-1 combines with J gene TRBJ2-1; 7 bases match TRBD2. This CDR3 region has 15 residues. Germline trimming cut 0 bases from V and 3 bases from J; bases unmatched to any gene: 5. Germline CDR1 reads DFQATT; CDR2 reads SNEGSKA (reference sequence). DNA of the CDR3: TGCAGTGCTAGAGACCGGGGGGAGAACTACAATGAGCAGTTCTTC. Translating it yields CSARDRGENYNEQFF.

The chain combines TRBV21-1 with TRBJ1-4; the table's TRBD1 call for D was not verified on the DNA. TRBV21-1 is labeled a pseudogene. CDR3 length: 17 amino acids. In nucleotides, the CDR3 is TGTGCCAGCAGCAACCCATCTGTCAACATACCTAATGAAAAACTGTTTTTT. Translating it yields CASSNPSVNIPNEKLFF.

The V and J genes are TRBV4-3 and TRBJ1-5, with D hard to call. Deletions cut 0 bases from V and 7 bases from J, with 13 bases between. From germline, CDR1 is LGHNA and CDR2 YSLEER. This CDR3 comprises 15 residues. This CDR3 reads CASSQEALRGQPQHF. CDR3 bases: TGCGCCAGCAGCCAAGAAGCACTCCGAGGCCAGCCCCAGCATTTT.

This clonotype was picked up one time. The chain carries TRBV7-9 and TRBJ2-7; 8 positions match TRBD1. This CDR3 comprises 14 residues. The trim removed 5 bases at V and 4 bases at J, leaving 7 bases unmatched. CDR1 and CDR2 (germline): SEHNR, FQNEAQ (reference sequence). CDR3 sequence reads: CASSIAGQEYEQYF. The CDR3, as DNA: TGTGCCAGCAGCATCGCGGGACAGGAGTACGAGCAGTACTTC.

This clonotype was observed a few times. The V and J genes are TRBV20-1 and TRBJ2-3; a possible D gene is TRBD2 (5 bases). Trimming stripped 6 bases from V and 0 bases from J, with 16 bases between. The CDR3 runs 15 residues. The germline V gene encodes CDR1 DFQATT and CDR2 SNEGSKA (reference sequence). The CDR3 spells CSATAGRTSTDTQYF. For the CDR3, the DNA is TGCAGTGCCACGGCAGGCAGGACTAGCACAGATACGCAGTATTTT.

This chain joins TRBV5-1 and TRBJ1-1, with 11 bases aligning to TRBD1. This CDR3 comprises 17 residues. After removal of 3 bases from V and 5 bases from J, the junction contained 12 bases not matched to a gene. CDR1 SGHRS and CDR2 YFSETQ come from the germline V gene. CDR3 in amino acids: CASSSGTGGFIGTEAFF. Written as DNA, the CDR3 is TGCGCCAGCAGCTCCGGGACAGGGGGTTTTATCGGGACTGAAGCTTTCTTT.

The CDR3 DNA sequence: TGCGCCAGCAGCGCAACCGCCGGGACTAGCCTTAACAATGAGCAGTACTTC. It translates to CASSATAGTSLNNEQYF. The rearrangement uses TRBV5-1 and TRBJ2-5; TRBD2 agrees at 9 bases. The germline CDR1 and CDR2 sequences are SGHRS and YFSETQ. Unmatched junction bases numbered 21, after V lost 4 bases and J lost 11 bases. There are 17 residues in the CDR3.

The chain recombines TRBV20-1 with TRBJ2-3; no reliable D call. Trimming stripped 3 bases from V and 5 bases from J, with 9 bases between. The CDR3 runs to 12 residues. Germline CDR1 reads DFQATT; CDR2 reads SNEGSKA (reference sequence). CDR3 nucleotide sequence: TGCAGTGCTAGTCCTAGTATAGATACGCAGTATTTT. Its protein is CSASPSIDTQYF.

This chain connects TRBV10-3 to TRBJ2-5; the match to TRBD2 covers 10 bases. The CDR3 consists of 16 residues. The V gene end was trimmed by 4 bases and the J gene end by 3 bases; junction bases not matched to a gene: 8. Germline V gene sequence: CDR1 ENHRY, CDR2 SYGVKD. This CDR3 is CAISGTSSGREETQYF. DNA of the CDR3: TGTGCCATCAGTGGCACCTCTAGCGGGAGAGAAGAGACCCAGTACTTC.

V is TRBV6-6 and J is TRBJ2-3, with 9 bases lining up with TRBD2. The germline V gene has CDR1 MNHNY and CDR2 SVGAGI (reference sequence). J gave up 4 bases and V 6 bases, and 11 bases lay outside the gene matches. The CDR3 sequence is 16 residues long. The CDR3 nucleotides read TGTGCCAGCAGCCCGACCCCCGGGACTAGCTCAGATACGCAGTATTTT. Translating it yields CASSPTPGTSSDTQYF.

V usage is TRBV5-1 and J usage is TRBJ2-5, with 9 bases fitting TRBD2. The CDR3 consists of 13 residues. Trimming took 7 bases from V and 2 from J; bases not matched to a gene: 3. The germline V gene has CDR1 SGHRS and CDR2 YFSETQ. The CDR3: CASRTSVQETQYF. The DNA of the CDR3 is TGCGCCAGCCGGACTAGCGTACAAGAGACCCAGTACTTC.

Regarding this clonotype: Lacking the conserved final phenylalanine or tryptophan, this CDR3 likely reflects a read error. The chain carries TRBV12-3 or TRBV12-4 and TRBJ2-7, with 8 bases matching TRBD2. The CDR3 covers 14 residues. Unmatched junction bases numbered 3, after V lost 3 bases and J lost 2 bases. CDR3 sequence: CASSFQLAAYEQYL. In DNA form, the CDR3 reads TGTGCCAGCAGTTTCCAACTAGCGGCCTACGAGCAGTACCTC.

This clonotype has only a few counts. The V gene is TRBV20-1, the J gene TRBJ2-7, with D perhaps assigned TRBD1 or TRBD2 (5 bases each). This CDR3 has 15 amino acids. The V end was cut by 0 bases, the J end by 2 bases, with 14 bases between. Germline loops: CDR1 DFQATT, CDR2 SNEGSKA (reference sequence). Here the CDR3 reads CSAREKPGLPYEQYF. The CDR3 bases are TGCAGTGCTAGAGAGAAGCCGGGGCTGCCCTACGAGCAGTACTTC.

The V gene is TRBV4-1, the J gene TRBJ2-5, with D possibly being TRBD1 (8 bases). Germline CDR1 MGHRA, CDR2 YSYEKL. The CDR3 totals 14 residues. Trimming pared 4 bases from V and 7 bases from J, leaving 16 bases between. This chain's CDR3 is CASSLMDREGTQYF. The CDR3 nucleotides are TGCGCCAGCAGCCTTATGGACAGGGAGGGGACCCAGTACTTC.

This clonotype was seen only a few times. The V gene is TRBV6-5, the J gene TRBJ2-6; 11 bases are a match to TRBD2. CDR1 is MNHEY and CDR2 is SVGAGI in the germline V gene. The CDR3 runs to 17 residues. With 5 bases clipped from V and 2 bases from J, the junction kept 5 bases outside the gene matches. The CDR3 spells CASSHALAGAGANVLTF. CDR3 DNA sequence: TGTGCCAGCAGTCACGCACTAGCGGGGGCTGGGGCCAACGTCCTGACTTTC.

This clonotype was recorded at least ten times. V and J are TRBV28 and TRBJ2-7; D is possibly TRBD1 or TRBD2 (5 bases each). V lost 4 bases to trimming and J lost 4 bases, with 20 bases between them. Germline V CDR1 and CDR2: MDHEN, SYDVKM. This CDR3 contains 16 residues. The DNA for the CDR3 is TGTGCCAGCAGTTCGCCCCGGGACGCTTTGGGGTACGAGCAGTACTTC. Its protein is CASSSPRDALGYEQYF.

The genes are TRBV20-1 and TRBJ2-7, with 12 nucleotides matching TRBD2. The CDR3 is made up of 13 amino acids. CDR1 DFQATT and CDR2 SNEGSKA come from the germline V gene (reference sequence). Trimming removed 3 bases from V and 6 bases from J; junction bases left unmatched: 3. The CDR3 sequence: CSASGLAGREQYF. CDR3 bases: TGCAGTGCTAGCGGACTAGCGGGGCGCGAGCAGTACTTC.